These T cell receptor beta chains were read from a single sample in a study of T cells in Graves' hyperthyroidism and ophthalmopathy. TCRdb reprocessed the multiplex PCR reads with MiXCR, giving one entry per CDR3 protein. The table includes about 350,000 distinct CDR3 sequences, 15% to 20% detected once. The specimen sequenced was blood. The receptors stem from a middle-aged woman with Graves' ophthalmopathy. CDR3s include the opening cysteine and the closing phenylalanine or tryptophan. A D gene is named only where the DNA matches it firmly. Clone size is given for some rows only: seen once, a few or many times, or a class if the clone is expanded.

j_call v_call clone_size d_call cdr3_nt cdr3_aa
TRBJ1-5 TRBV28 . . TGTGCCAGCAGTTCACTCTTCTCTTGGGATAGCAATCAGCCCCAGCATTTT CASSSLFSWDSNQPQHF
TRBJ2-7 TRBV7-9 many . TGTGCCAGCAGCTTAAGTGGTTGGGCCTCCTCCTACGAGCAGTACTTC CASSLSGWASSYEQYF
TRBJ1-1 TRBV28 many TRBD1 TGTGCCAGCAGTTTCAGGGGGGGGGTGCCTGAAGCTTTCTTT CASSFRGGVPEAFF
TRBJ1-1 TRBV30 many . TGTGCCTGGAGGAACTTCAACGGGGCTGAAGCTTTCTTT CAWRNFNGAEAFF
TRBJ2-5 TRBV7-2 . . TGTGCCAGCAGCTATGGGCAGGGTGAGACCCAGTACTTC CASSYGQGETQYF
TRBJ2-1 TRBV28 . TRBD2 TGTGCCAGCACGGGGACTACCTACGAGCAGTTCTTC CASTGTTYEQFF
TRBJ2-5 TRBV15 . . TGTGCCACCAGCAGAGATGTGGCAGGCGAGACCCAGTACTTC CATSRDVAGETQYF
TRBJ2-7 TRBV29-1 few . TGCAGCGTATTGGACAGACCGAGCTCCTACGAGCAGTACTTC CSVLDRPSSYEQYF
TRBJ2-7 TRBV6-2/TRBV6-3 many TRBD2 TGTGCCAGCAGTAGACGGGGGGACCGAGACTACGAGCAGTACTTC CASSRRGDRDYEQYF
TRBJ1-2 TRBV6-5 . . TGTGCCAGCAGTTACTCGAGGCGGGGGAATTATGGCTACACCTTC CASSYSRRGNYGYTF
TRBJ1-1 TRBV27 . . TGTGCCAGCAGTTCGTCGAGAGCAGTGAACACTGAAGCTTACTTT CASSSSRAVNTEAYF
TRBJ1-1 TRBV12-3/TRBV12-4 many . TGTGCCAGCAGGGAAGGAGCAGAAGCTTTCTTT CASREGAEAFF
TRBJ1-2 TRBV13 . . TGTGCCAGCAGCCTGGGACCGTTCTATGGCTACACCTTC CASSLGPFYGYTF
TRBJ2-1 TRBV28 many . TGTGCCAGCAGTTTAGGCCTCGGGGCTGGGAATGAGCAGTTCTTC CASSLGLGAGNEQFF
TRBJ2-2 TRBV3-1 . TRBD2 TGTGCCAGCAGCCAAGTAGGACTAGCGGGAACCGGGGAGCTGTTTTTT CASSQVGLAGTGELFF
TRBJ2-2 TRBV29-1 many TRBD1 TGCAGCGCCGCGGACAGGGATGACACCGGGGAGCTGTTTTTT CSAADRDDTGELFF
TRBJ2-1 TRBV28 once . TGTGCCAGCAGCCGGAGTGGTGGGGCAACCTACAATGAGCAGTTCTTC CASSRSGGATYNEQFF
TRBJ1-2 TRBV7-2 once . TGTGCCGGCAGCTTAGGGGTCAGGGTGGCCTATGGCTACACCTTC CAGSLGVRVAYGYTF
TRBJ1-1 TRBV12-3/TRBV12-4 many . TGTGCCAGCACTCTACAGGCAGGCACTGAAGCTTTCTTT CASTLQAGTEAFF
TRBJ1-5 TRBV12-3/TRBV12-4 many . TGTGCCAGCAGTTTAGCTGGGGGCAGCAATCAGCCCCAGCATTTT CASSLAGGSNQPQHF
TRBJ2-2 TRBV10-3 many TRBD2 TGTGGAATCCGGGCTAGCGGGAGGTACACCGGGGAGCTGTTTTTT CGIRASGRYTGELFF
TRBJ1-2 TRBV12-3/TRBV12-4 many . TGTGCCAGCAGCAGAGACAGTAACGATGGCTACACCTTC CASSRDSNDGYTF
TRBJ1-2 TRBV28 many TRBD1 TGTGCCAGCAGTCCTAAAGGGACAGGGGGATCCTTTAGCGGCTACACCTTC CASSPKGTGGSFSGYTF
TRBJ2-7 TRBV29-1 many . TGCAGCGTGAGGAAGATTCTCGGGAACGAGCAGTACTTC CSVRKILGNEQYF
TRBJ2-2 TRBV6-5 many . TGTGCCAGCAGACGACAAACCACGGTTAACACCGGGGAGCTGTTTTTT CASRRQTTVNTGELFF
TRBJ2-7 TRBV29-1 many TRBD1 TGCAGCGGCTGGACAGGGAACGAGCAGTACTTC CSGWTGNEQYF
TRBJ2-7 TRBV6-2/TRBV6-3 many . TGTGCCAGCAGTACAGGGGAGGCGGGCGAGCAGTACTTC CASSTGEAGEQYF
TRBJ1-1 TRBV19 many . TGTGCCAGTAGTATCGGGGTGGCTGAAGCTTTCTTT CASSIGVAEAFF
TRBJ1-2 TRBV10-2 many TRBD1 TGCGCCAGCAGTGAAAGGGGGCAAAATGGAGGCTACACCTTC CASSERGQNGGYTF
TRBJ1-1 TRBV12-5 many . TGTGCTAGTTCGGACAGTATGAACACTGAAGCTTTCTTT CASSDSMNTEAFF
TRBJ1-6 TRBV25-1 many . TGTGCCAGCAGTGAAGCTGGGCGGGGACGGAATTCACCCCTCCACTTT CASSEAGRGRNSPLHF
TRBJ1-1 TRBV29-1 many TRBD1 TGCAGCGTTGAAGTTGCCCGGGACAGGGTAAGAGCTTTCTTT CSVEVARDRVRAFF
TRBJ2-7 TRBV28 many . TGTGCCAGCAGTTCTCGGCGGGTTTCCTACGAGCAGTACTTC CASSSRRVSYEQYF
TRBJ2-7 TRBV11-2 . TRBD2 TGTGCCAGCAGCCCCAGAAGGCGGGAGGGCCCAGGGGGAGAGCAGTACTTC CASSPRRREGPGGEQYF
TRBJ1-1 TRBV24-1 many . TGTGCCACCAGTGATTCCAGGGCGCTGAACACTGAAGCTTTCTTT CATSDSRALNTEAFF
TRBJ1-1 TRBV27 many . TGTGCCAGCAGGAGACATTTGAGGACTGAAGCTTTCTTT CASRRHLRTEAFF
TRBJ1-2 TRBV6-5 many . TGTGCCAGCAGTTACGACCTCGGCTATGGCTACACCTTC CASSYDLGYGYTF
TRBJ2-5 TRBV28 few TRBD1 TGTGCCAGCTTCCGGGACAGGGTCTCGGAGACCCAGTACTTC CASFRDRVSETQYF
TRBJ2-7 TRBV7-3 . TRBD1 TGTGCCAGCAGCTTAGACCGGGACAGCGAGCAGTACTTC CASSLDRDSEQYF
TRBJ1-2 TRBV6-5 many . TGTGCCAGCAGTTCGACCCAGGGATCCTATGGCTACACCTTC CASSSTQGSYGYTF
TRBJ1-2 TRBV4-2 few . TGTGCCAGCAGCCAACCAGGGGAAAACTATGGCTACACCTTC CASSQPGENYGYTF
TRBJ1-1 TRBV19 many . TGTGCCAGTAGTACCCTCCCGGCCACGAACACTGAAGCTTTCTTT CASSTLPATNTEAFF
TRBJ2-7 TRBV7-9 many . TGTGCCAGCAGGGGACAAGACTCCTACGAGCAGTACTTC CASRGQDSYEQYF
TRBJ2-5 TRBV10-1 few . TGCGCCAGCAGCGCCGGGCCCACGGAGACCCAGTACTTC CASSAGPTETQYF
TRBJ1-1 TRBV6-2/TRBV6-3 few . TGTGCCAGCACCCTTGTCGCGAACACTGAAGCTTTCTTT CASTLVANTEAFF
TRBJ2-5 TRBV20-1 many . TGCAGTGCTAGTAACGTGAACCTACAAGAGACCCAGTACTTC CSASNVNLQETQYF
TRBJ2-5 TRBV28 . . TGTGCCAGCAGATCTTTTGGGACCCAGTACTTC CASRSFGTQYF
TRBJ2-2 TRBV28 many TRBD2 TGTGCCAGCAGTCTCGGGACTAGCGGGAATACGGGGGAGCTGTTTTTT CASSLGTSGNTGELFF
TRBJ2-5 TRBV20-1 many . TGCAGTATAGTCTTCCAAGAGACCCAGTACTTC CSIVFQETQYF
TRBJ1-1 TRBV28 many . TGTGCCAGCAGCCCTCCAGACAGGAACACTGAAGCTTTCTTT CASSPPDRNTEAFF
TRBJ1-1 TRBV7-2 many TRBD1 TGTGCCAGCAGCTTATCGGGACAGGGATTAGCTTTCTTT CASSLSGQGLAFF
TRBJ2-7 TRBV27 . . TGTGCCAGCAGTTTCCGACAGTTCTACGAGCAGTACTTC CASSFRQFYEQYF
TRBJ2-7 TRBV9 many TRBD1 TGTGCCAGCAGCGTGGAGACAGGGGGCTCCTACGAGCAGTACTTC CASSVETGGSYEQYF
TRBJ1-1 TRBV28 . . TGTGCCAGCAGTCGTGACCTTTTGAACACTGAAGCTTTCTTT CASSRDLLNTEAFF
TRBJ2-3 TRBV20-1 many TRBD2 TGCAGTGCTAGTATATCGAGCGGGAGTAGTGATACGCAGTATTTT CSASISSGSSDTQYF
TRBJ2-7 TRBV27 . . TGTGCCAGCAGTTTATTTCCGGGAGCAGGCGTCTCGTCCTACGAGCAGTACTTC CASSLFPGAGVSSYEQYF
TRBJ2-3 TRBV27 many . TGTGCCAGCAGTTTGTCTAGTCGACCGACCAGCACAGATACGCAGTATTTT CASSLSSRPTSTDTQYF
TRBJ2-7 TRBV6-5 . . TGTGCCAGCAGTTTATGGGGGGTTAACGAGCAGTACTTC CASSLWGVNEQYF
TRBJ2-5 TRBV7-2 . TRBD1 TGTGCCAGCAGCCCAGGGGGACAGGGGAGTACAGAGACCCAGTATTTC CASSPGGQGSTETQYF
TRBJ1-1 TRBV30 many . TGTGCCTGGAATCGTGGGACCCTGAACACTGAAGCTTTCTTT CAWNRGTLNTEAFF